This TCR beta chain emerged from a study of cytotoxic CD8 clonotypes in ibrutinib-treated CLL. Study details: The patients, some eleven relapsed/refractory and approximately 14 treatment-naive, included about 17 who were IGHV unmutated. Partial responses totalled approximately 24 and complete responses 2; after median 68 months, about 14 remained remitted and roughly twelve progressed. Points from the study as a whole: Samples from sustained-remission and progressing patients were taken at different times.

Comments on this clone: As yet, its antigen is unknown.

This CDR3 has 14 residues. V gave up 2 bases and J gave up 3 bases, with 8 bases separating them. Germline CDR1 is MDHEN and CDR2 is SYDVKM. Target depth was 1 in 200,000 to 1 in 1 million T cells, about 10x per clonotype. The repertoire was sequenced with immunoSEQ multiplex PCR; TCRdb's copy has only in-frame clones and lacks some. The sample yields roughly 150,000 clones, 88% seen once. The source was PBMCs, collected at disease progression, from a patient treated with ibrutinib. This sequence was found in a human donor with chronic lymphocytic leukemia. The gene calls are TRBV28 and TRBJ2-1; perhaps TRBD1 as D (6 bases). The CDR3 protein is CASSLGQNYNEQFF. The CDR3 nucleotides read TGTGCCAGCAGTTTAGGACAGAACTACAATGAGCAGTTCTTC. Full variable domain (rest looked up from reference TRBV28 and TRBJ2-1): DVKVTQSSRYLVKRTGEKVFLECVQDMDHENMFWYRQDPGLGLRLIYFSYDVKMKEKGDIPEGYSVSREKKERFSLILESASTNQTSMYLCASSLGQNYNEQFFGPGTRLTVL.